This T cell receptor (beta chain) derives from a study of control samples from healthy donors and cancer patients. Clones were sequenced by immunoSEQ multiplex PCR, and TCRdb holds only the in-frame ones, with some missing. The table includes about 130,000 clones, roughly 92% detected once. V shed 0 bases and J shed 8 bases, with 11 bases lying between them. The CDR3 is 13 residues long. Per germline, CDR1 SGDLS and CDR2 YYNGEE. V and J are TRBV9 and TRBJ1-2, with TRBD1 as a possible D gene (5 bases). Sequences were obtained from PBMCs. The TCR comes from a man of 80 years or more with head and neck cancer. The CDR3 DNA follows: TGTGCCAGCAGCGTAGCCTACAGGCTCGGCTACACCTTC. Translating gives CASSVAYRLGYTF.